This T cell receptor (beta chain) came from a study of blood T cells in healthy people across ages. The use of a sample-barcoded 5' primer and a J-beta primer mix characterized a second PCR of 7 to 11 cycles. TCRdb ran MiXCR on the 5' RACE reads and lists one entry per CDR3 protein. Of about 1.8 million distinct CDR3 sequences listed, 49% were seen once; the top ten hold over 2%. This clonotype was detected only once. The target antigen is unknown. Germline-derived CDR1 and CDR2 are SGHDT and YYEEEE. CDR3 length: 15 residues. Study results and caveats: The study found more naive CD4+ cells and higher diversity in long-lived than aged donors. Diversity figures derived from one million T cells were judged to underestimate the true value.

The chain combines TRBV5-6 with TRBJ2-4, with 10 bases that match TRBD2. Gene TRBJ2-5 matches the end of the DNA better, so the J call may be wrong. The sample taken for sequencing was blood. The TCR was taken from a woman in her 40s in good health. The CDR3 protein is CASSPGTSDGETQYF. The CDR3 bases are TGTGCCAGCAGCCCGGGGACTAGCGACGGGGAGACCCAGTACTTC.